This T cell receptor (beta chain) was captured by sequencing in a study of OX40 agonist ivuxolimab in advanced cancers. Study summary: Ivuxolimab, which is an agonistic anti-OX40 (CD134) antibody, was administered to the patients. Patients in dose escalation had liver, melanoma, kidney or head and neck cancers.

Sequenced by immunoSEQ multiplex PCR; TCRdb stores in-frame clones only, minus some. The data show fewer than 85,000 clones, roughly 92% seen once. This CDR3 has 14 residues. Germline CDR1 and CDR2: SGDLS and YYNGEE. The V gene lost 3 bases and the J gene lost 4 bases, with 10 bases spanning the gap. V and J are TRBV9 and TRBJ1-4; TRBD1 is a possible D gene (6 bases). The TCR sequence derives from an adult with an advanced solid tumor such as melanoma, head and neck, liver or kidney cancer. The sequenced sample was CD4+ or CD8+ T cells sorted from blood, obtained in a trial of the OX40 agonist ivuxolimab. CDR3 amino acids: CASSAGAVNEKLFF. DNA for the CDR3: TGTGCCAGCAGCGCGGGGGCGGTTAATGAAAAACTGTTTTTT.